This T cell receptor beta chain was observed in a study of shared T cell receptors in the human thymus (dated by TCRdb to the early 2020s). About the full investigation: The study examined how self-reactive, shared T-cell receptor alpha chains are generated in the human thymus.

Library generation was performed with the immunoSEQ multiplex PCR assay. Entries here come from immuneACCESS through TCRdb and include only in-frame sequences with V and J called. Some clones fail to appear in such tables; in the studies checked, an unresolved V gene covers under half of the shortfall, and the cause of the remainder is unknown. For this sample the table gives about 380,000 clones, of which roughly 94% were detected only once. About 0.02% of the sample is taken by the ten largest. Only one count was recorded for this clone. There is no known antigen for this receptor. No clone much larger than this one lies a single base away; base qualities are absent. Reading from cysteine to phenylalanine, the CDR3 counts 14 amino acids. Only CDR3 DNA is held: 42 bases, read in frame from base 1. CDR1 and CDR2 are read off the germline V gene as ENHRY and SYGVKD. Between the V and J ends, shortened by 2 bases and 0 bases respectively, the junction contains 4 bases.

This sequence was found in a human donor. The sample taken for sequencing was thymocytes. Here the chain combines TRBV10-3 and TRBJ1-4; the D gene is not confidently resolved. In nucleotide form, the sequence is TGTGCCATCAGTGAGGCCGCAACTAATGAAAAACTGTTTTTT. Its protein product is CAISEAATNEKLFF.